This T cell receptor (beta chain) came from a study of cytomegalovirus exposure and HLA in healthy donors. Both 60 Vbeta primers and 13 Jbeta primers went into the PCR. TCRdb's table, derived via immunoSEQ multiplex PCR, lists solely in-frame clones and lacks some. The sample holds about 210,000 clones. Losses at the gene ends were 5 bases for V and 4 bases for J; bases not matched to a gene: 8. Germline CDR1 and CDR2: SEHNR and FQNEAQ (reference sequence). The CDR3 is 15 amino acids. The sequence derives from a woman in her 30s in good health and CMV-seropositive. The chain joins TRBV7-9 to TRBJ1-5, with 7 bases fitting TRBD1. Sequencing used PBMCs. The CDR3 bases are TGTGCCAGCAGCCCCCCGGGGACAGAAAATCAGCCCCAGCATTTT. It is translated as CASSPPGTENQPQHF.